The 8 T cell receptor beta chains listed next were all sequenced from one sample in a study of radiation and T cells in renal cell carcinoma. The treatment is: treatment-naive control, cytoreductive nephrectomy. Method: immunoSEQ multiplex PCR; TCRdb's copy keeps in-frame clones and lacks some. The table shows about 15,000 clones, with less than 65% occurring only once. Sequences were derived from tumor tissue, sampled from a patient whose treatment was nephrectomy without radiotherapy. The origin of the receptors is a man aged 60 to 69 with renal cell carcinoma.

This clone came up once. V and J are TRBV19 and TRBJ2-3; 11 nucleotides line up with TRBD2. There are 16 residues in the CDR3. Germline CDR1 is LNHDA and CDR2 is SQIVND (reference sequence). The V and J ends lost 10 bases and 2 bases, in that order; junction bases with no gene match: 11. CDR3 DNA: TGTGCCATTGGGGGACTAGCGGAGAGGGCCACAGATACGCAGTATTTT. Translation: CAIGGLAERATDTQYF.

V gene TRBV29-1 combines with J gene TRBJ2-4; tentative D call: TRBD2 (6 bases). Germline CDR1 is SQVTM and CDR2 is ANQGSEA. Trimming took off 5 bases at V and 6 bases at J, with 17 bases between the two ends. There are 14 residues in the CDR3. CDR3 in DNA: TGCAGCGTTCAGGAGGGTCAGGGAAGAAACATTCAGTACTTC. This translates into CSVQEGQGRNIQYF.

V is TRBV18 and J is TRBJ2-2; TRBD1 might be the D (5 bases). Trimming cost V 3 bases and J 0 bases, with 5 bases left between them. This CDR3 has 14 amino acids. Germline CDR1 is KGHSH and CDR2 is LQKENI. CDR3: CASSPGPNTGELFF. Here the CDR3 DNA reads TGTGCCAGCTCACCGGGGCCGAACACCGGGGAGCTGTTTTTT.

The V gene is TRBV2, the J gene TRBJ2-2; TRBD2 agrees at 11 bases. CDR1 is SNHLY, CDR2 FYNNEI, per germline. This CDR3 has 17 residues. V shed 3 bases and J 1 base; nucleotides not matched to a gene: 4. The CDR3: CASSDTSGSGNTGELFF. CDR3 nucleotide sequence: TGTGCCAGCAGTGATACTAGCGGGAGCGGGAACACCGGGGAGCTGTTTTTT.

This clone was detected a few times. The chain carries TRBV11-2 and TRBJ2-1; 11 nucleotides line up with TRBD2. This CDR3 has 15 residues. Unmatched junction bases numbered 6, after V lost 4 bases and J lost 7 bases. The germline gives CDR1 SGHAT, CDR2 FQNNGV. The CDR3 is CASSWGTSGLNEQFF. Written as DNA, the CDR3 is TGTGCCAGCAGCTGGGGGACTAGCGGATTGAATGAGCAGTTCTTC.

The CDR3 region is CASSPVSGSSYNEQFF. CDR3 sequence (DNA): TGTGCCAGCAGCCCCGTCTCGGGCAGCTCCTACAATGAGCAGTTCTTC. This rearrangement joins TRBV9 to TRBJ2-1; D call uncertain. Trimming removed 4 bases from V and 0 bases from J, with 14 bases in between. Germline CDR1 and CDR2: SGDLS and YYNGEE. CDR3 length equals 16 residues.

The gene calls are TRBV5-1 and TRBJ1-2, with 7 positions matching TRBD1. Germline-derived CDR1 and CDR2 are SGHRS and YFSETQ. CDR3 length: 14 amino acids. V trimming: 4 bases; J trimming: 4 bases; junction bases outside the gene matches: 7. For the CDR3, the DNA is TGCGCCAGCAGCCCCCGACAGGGTGCCTATGGCTACACCTTC. Protein sequence: CASSPRQGAYGYTF. The full variable domain, its missing parts supplied by reference TRBV5-1 and TRBJ1-2, is KAGVTQTPRYLIKTRGQQVTLSCSPISGHRSVSWYQQTPGQGLQFLFEYFSETQRNKGNFPGRFSGRQFSNSRSEMNVSTLELGDSALYLCASSPRQGAYGYTFGSGTRLTVV.

V and J are TRBV28 and TRBJ2-7; D not resolved. CDR1 is MDHEN, CDR2 SYDVKM, per germline. The V and J ends lost 7 bases and 2 bases respectively, with 15 bases between them. This CDR3 is built from 14 residues. In DNA, the CDR3 is TGTGCCAGCACCTCCGTCGGGTACACCTACGAGCAGTACTTC. Translating it yields CASTSVGYTYEQYF.